Following are 4 T cell receptor beta chains from one sample sequenced in a study of blood T cell repertoires in COVID-19. This table comes from immunoSEQ multiplex PCR, and its TCRdb copy is limited to in-frame clones, with some not included. Found here are 390,000 or so clones, roughly four fifths of them singletons; the top ten hold 5.1%. The sample consisted of PBMCs or T cells enriched from blood (not recorded which). The source is a woman aged 50 to 60 who had recovered from COVID-19.

This clone has just one count. The rearrangement uses TRBV29-1 and TRBJ2-5, with 7 nucleotides matching TRBD1. Unmatched junction bases numbered 5, after V lost 5 bases and J lost 2 bases. Germline V gene lookup returns CDR1 SQVTM and CDR2 ANQGSEA. CDR3 length: 13 amino acids. The CDR3 DNA sequence: TGCAGCGTTACCGGCAGGGGGCAAGAGACCCAGTACTTC. Residues: CSVTGRGQETQYF.

The V gene is TRBV7-9, the J gene TRBJ1-4; a possible D gene is TRBD1 (6 bases). V shed 0 bases and J shed 0 bases, with 8 bases lying between them. The germline V gene has CDR1 SEHNR and CDR2 FQNEAQ (reference sequence). The CDR3 is 16 residues long. CDR3 amino acids: CASSLAGGPTNEKLFF. The CDR3 DNA reads TGTGCCAGCAGCTTAGCAGGGGGTCCAACTAATGAAAAACTGTTTTTT.

J is TRBJ2-1 and V is TRBV5-5, with 16 bases fitting TRBD2. The CDR3 is made up of 15 amino acids. The germline gives CDR1 SGHKS, CDR2 YYEKEE (reference sequence). J gave up 7 bases and V 4 bases, and 2 bases lay outside the gene matches. The CDR3 DNA reads as TGTGCCAGCAGCGCGGGACTAGCGGGAGGGAATGAGCAGTTCTTC. Protein product: CASSAGLAGGNEQFF.

The chain has TRBV30 and TRBJ1-1, with D possibly being TRBD1 (5 bases). Germline-derived CDR1 and CDR2 are GTSNPN and SVGIG (reference sequence). CDR3 length: 11 residues. V lost 5 bases, J lost 10 bases, and 14 bases lay in between. The CDR3 here is CAWGAGKIAFF. As DNA, the CDR3 is TGTGCCTGGGGGGCAGGGAAGATAGCTTTCTTT.